The rows below give T cell receptor beta chains drawn from one sample of a study of blood T cell repertoires in COVID-19. Generated by immunoSEQ multiplex PCR, the TCRdb table keeps only in-frame clones and is missing some. Of about 97,000 clones listed, about four fifths were seen once; the top ten hold around 4%. The sequenced material came from peripheral blood. All receptors come from a human donor in a cohort sampled during active COVID-19. Each CDR3 is given with its conserved first and last residue. The D gene is left open where the match is weak. The size entry is marked missing in some rows and otherwise reads once, few, many or a size class.

>once|TRBV11-3|TRBJ1-1|NA
TGTGCCAGCAGCTTATCTACAGGGAGGGCCACTGAAGCTTTCTTT
CASSLSTGRATEAFF
>NA|TRBV28|TRBJ2-1|TRBD2
TGTGCCAGCAGTTCACCCGGGACTAGCGGATACAATGAGCAGTTCTTC
CASSSPGTSGYNEQFF
>NA|TRBV18|TRBJ2-5|NA
TGTGCCAGCTCACTGGGGAGGCAAGAGACCCAGTACTTC
CASSLGRQETQYF
>NA|TRBV4-1|TRBJ1-1|NA
TGCGCCAGCAGCCAACCGACAGAGAACACTGAAGCTTTCTTT
CASSQPTENTEAFF
>NA|TRBV5-6|TRBJ2-3|TRBD2
TGTGCCAGCACCAGGACTAGCGGGGGCACAGATACGCAGTATTTT
CASTRTSGGTDTQYF
>NA|TRBV7-2|TRBJ1-2|NA
TGTGCCAGCAGCTCGAGCTTACAGGGCAACTATGGCTACACCTTC
CASSSSLQGNYGYTF
>NA|TRBV14|TRBJ2-1|NA
TGTGCCAGCAGCCAACAGGGGTTGGATGAGCAGTTCTTC
CASSQQGLDEQFF
>once|TRBV5-1|TRBJ2-3|TRBD2
TGCGCCAGCAGTTCTAGCGGGGCCTTCACAGATACGCAGTATTTT
CASSSSGAFTDTQYF
>NA|TRBV24-1|TRBJ1-2|NA
TGTGCCACCAGTGACCAAAACAGGAACTATGGCTACACCTTC
CATSDQNRNYGYTF
>NA|TRBV6-2/TRBV6-3|TRBJ1-2|NA
TGTGCCAGCAGTCTAAATCGGGGCTATGGCTACACCTTC
CASSLNRGYGYTF
>NA|TRBV9|TRBJ2-1|TRBD2
TGTGCCAGCAGCGTCATCGCTAGCGGACTGTACAATGAGCAGTTCTTC
CASSVIASGLYNEQFF
>NA|TRBV7-9|TRBJ1-3|TRBD1
TGTGCCAGCAGCTTGGGGACAGTAAACACCATATATTTT
CASSLGTVNTIYF
>NA|TRBV3-1/TRBV3-2|TRBJ1-1|NA
TGTGCCAGCAGCCTTCAGGGGCTTGAAGCTTTCTTT
CASSLQGLEAFF
>NA|TRBV2|TRBJ2-7|TRBD1
TGTGCCAGCAGTCTACCCGGACAGGTGGGCGAGCAGTACTTC
CASSLPGQVGEQYF
>NA|TRBV28|TRBJ1-1|NA
TGTGCCAGCAGTTCTCCCGGGGGGAACACTGAAGCTTTCTTT
CASSSPGGNTEAFF
>NA|TRBV2|TRBJ2-2|TRBD1
TGTGCCAGTACTACGACAGGGGAGACCGGGGAGCTGTTTTTT
CASTTTGETGELFF
>NA|TRBV5-1|TRBJ1-1|NA
TGCGCCAGCAGCTACAGCATACAGAACACTGAAGCTTTCTTT
CASSYSIQNTEAFF
>NA|TRBV19|TRBJ1-2|NA
TGTGCCAGTAGTATAAGGCGGATATATGGCTACACCTTC
CASSIRRIYGYTF
>NA|TRBV6-2/TRBV6-3|TRBJ1-1|NA
TGTGCCAGCAGTAACGACAGGAGGATGAACACTGAAGCTTTCTTT
CASSNDRRMNTEAFF
>NA|TRBV19|TRBJ2-1|TRBD1
TGTGCCAGTAGTACGGGACAGGGTATAAATGAGCAGTTCTTC
CASSTGQGINEQFF
>NA|TRBV11-3|TRBJ1-3|NA
TGTGCCAGCAGCTTACAGGTTACTGGAAACACCATATATTTT
CASSLQVTGNTIYF
>NA|TRBV5-6|TRBJ2-2|TRBD1
TGTGCCAGCAGCTTGGGGGGACAGGGGGTCACCGGGGAGCTGTTTTTT
CASSLGGQGVTGELFF
>NA|TRBV5-4|TRBJ1-1|NA
TGTGCCAGCAGGAACATGAACACTGAAGCTTTCTTT
CASRNMNTEAFF
>NA|TRBV3-1/TRBV3-2|TRBJ2-1|TRBD2
TGTGCCAGCAGCCGGACTAGCGGGGGCCTCAATGAGCAGTTCTTC
CASSRTSGGLNEQFF
>NA|TRBV9|TRBJ1-2|NA
TGTGCCAGCAGCGTAGGGGCGGGGACTGGCTACACCTTC
CASSVGAGTGYTF
>NA|TRBV7-2|TRBJ1-6|TRBD1
TGTGCCAGCAGCTTAACAGGGGGCGGGTCACCCCTCCACTTT
CASSLTGGGSPLHF
>NA|TRBV2|TRBJ1-2|TRBD1
TGTGCCAGCAGTGAAGCGGACAGGTCTAACTATGGCTACACCTTC
CASSEADRSNYGYTF
>once|TRBV11-3|TRBJ1-1|TRBD1
TGTGCCAGCAGCAACGGTGGGACAGGGAGGACTGAAGCTTTCTTT
CASSNGGTGRTEAFF
>NA|TRBV4-3|TRBJ2-7|NA
TGCGCCAGCAGCCAGTTTAGGGGGAGCTCCTACGAGCAGTACTTC
CASSQFRGSSYEQYF
>once|TRBV19|TRBJ2-2|NA
TGTGCCAGTAGTATAGGTCAGGGTAACACCGGGGAGCTGTTTTTT
CASSIGQGNTGELFF
>NA|TRBV28|TRBJ1-5|NA
TGTGCCAGCAGGCCCGGGGAAATCAGGCCCCAGCATTTT
CASRPGEIRPQHF
>NA|TRBV6-2/TRBV6-3|TRBJ1-5|NA
TGTGCCAGCAGTTACGCGCCAGGGGCAGAATATGGCAATCAGCCCCAGCATTTT
CASSYAPGAEYGNQPQHF
>NA|TRBV4-3|TRBJ2-5|NA
TGCGCCAGCAGCCAAGAAGCGGGTCGAGCCCAAGAGACCCAGTACTTC
CASSQEAGRAQETQYF
>NA|TRBV5-6|TRBJ1-1|NA
TGTGCCAGCAGCTTAGTATACGGGGAGAACACTGAAGCTTTCTTT
CASSLVYGENTEAFF
>NA|TRBV18|TRBJ1-4|TRBD1
TGTGCCAGCTCACCGCAGGACAGGATTAATGAAAAACTGTTTTTT
CASSPQDRINEKLFF
>NA|TRBV28|TRBJ2-3|TRBD2
TGTGCCAGCAGTCCGGACCGACTAGCGGGGGGGACAGATACGCAGTATTTT
CASSPDRLAGGTDTQYF
>NA|TRBV6-6|TRBJ1-2|TRBD1
TGTGCCAGCAGCAAGGGGACAGCCGACGGCTACACCTTC
CASSKGTADGYTF
>NA|TRBV25-1|TRBJ1-2|NA
TGTGCCAGCAGTGCAGGGGAGAACTATGGCTACACCTTC
CASSAGENYGYTF
>once|TRBV6-5|TRBJ1-2|TRBD1
TGTGCCAGCAGCGGACAGGCCCTTGGGTATGGCTACACCTTC
CASSGQALGYGYTF
>NA|TRBV3-1/TRBV3-2|TRBJ2-2|TRBD2
TGTGCCAGCAGCCAAGAGGTACTAGCGGGGTGGACCGGGGAGCTGTTTTTT
CASSQEVLAGWTGELFF
>NA|TRBV5-1|TRBJ2-3|TRBD2
TGCGCCAGCAGCTTGTCTATAGCGGGGGTTAGCACAGATACGCAGTATTTT
CASSLSIAGVSTDTQYF
>NA|TRBV5-1|TRBJ1-6|TRBD1
TGCGCCAGCAGCTTAGGGGCGGGACAGGGTATCTCACCCCTCCACTTT
CASSLGAGQGISPLHF
>NA|TRBV2|TRBJ2-2|TRBD1
TGTGCCAGCTGGGACAGGGTTCAACGGGAGCTGTTTTTT
CASWDRVQRELFF
>NA|TRBV7-9|TRBJ2-7|NA
TGTGCCAGCAGCTTATTAGGGGCTCGCTCCTACGAGCAGTACTTC
CASSLLGARSYEQYF
>NA|TRBV9|TRBJ2-2|TRBD1
TGTGCCAGCAGCGTAGCGGGACAGACGAACACCGGGGAGCTGTTTTTT
CASSVAGQTNTGELFF
>NA|TRBV5-1|TRBJ1-1|NA
TGCGCCAGCAGCTCAGGGTCTTACGTTGAAGCTTTCTTT
CASSSGSYVEAFF
>NA|TRBV5-1|TRBJ2-1|TRBD2
TGCGCCAGCAGCCTCCGGACTAGCTTGGGCAATGAGCAGTTCTTC
CASSLRTSLGNEQFF